This is a list of T cell receptor beta chains from one sample in a study of PD-L1 blockade in urothelial cancer. Libraries were prepared by immunoSEQ multiplex PCR; TCRdb keeps only in-frame clonotypes and omits some of them. The profile shows some 80,000 clones, roughly 90% of them singletons. Sequencing used PBMCs, obtained around atezolizumab (anti-PD-L1) treatment. Source of these receptors: a woman aged 65 to 85 with urothelial cancer. The CDR3 runs from the conserved cysteine through the conserved F or W. The D gene is left open where the match is weak.

j_call d_call cdr3_length v_call cdr3_aa
TRBJ1-1 - 14 TRBV27 CASSLRGLGGEAFF
TRBJ1-5 - 12 TRBV27 CASGQPNQPQHF
TRBJ2-2 - 14 TRBV9 CASSPPTLTGELFF
TRBJ1-4 - 13 TRBV5-4 CASSLYMGEKLFF
TRBJ1-3 - 15 TRBV5-1 CASSLGSGSGNTIYF
TRBJ2-1 - 18 TRBV5-1 CASSLRGINSDSYNEQFF
TRBJ2-5 TRBD2 22 TRBV5-3 CARSLSQEGGPPPSSKQETQYF
TRBJ2-2 TRBD1 18 TRBV11-2 CASSFLPGTDLNTGELFF
TRBJ2-3 TRBD2 15 TRBV27 CASIPLAGGTDTQYF
TRBJ2-7 TRBD1 16 TRBV4-2 CASSQAGTAGLYEQYF
TRBJ1-2 - 13 TRBV7-9 CASSPPGGYGYTF
TRBJ1-1 TRBD1 14 TRBV19 CASSLGQGYTEAFF
TRBJ2-3 TRBD2 16 TRBV5-1 CASRDGTSGSTDTQYF
TRBJ2-5 TRBD2 15 TRBV10-3 CAISESGLDQETQYF
TRBJ2-1 TRBD2 15 TRBV15 CATSKTSGSNNEQFF
TRBJ1-1 TRBD1 16 TRBV27 CASSSMWTGVNTEAFF
TRBJ2-2 TRBD1 13 TRBV9 CASSPRQGRELFF
TRBJ1-1 TRBD1 12 TRBV30 CACGQGVTEAFF
TRBJ2-1 TRBD2 16 TRBV11-3 CASSLLSGDAYNEQFF
TRBJ2-6 TRBD2 17 TRBV2 CASSGTSFFSGANVLTF
TRBJ2-5 TRBD1 13 TRBV25-1 CASSPDRGETQYF
TRBJ2-1 - 14 TRBV25-1 CASNQLGSVDEQFF
TRBJ2-5 TRBD2 15 TRBV7-2 CASSYLAGGLETQYF
TRBJ2-3 TRBD2 16 TRBV5-1 CASSLAAGGNTDTQYF
TRBJ2-1 - 14 TRBV15 CATSRGRGLVEQFF
TRBJ2-4 TRBD2 18 TRBV30 CAWTKEFLAGAGKNIQYF
TRBJ2-3 - 13 TRBV11-2 CASTPGYTDTQYF
TRBJ2-3 TRBD2 16 TRBV7-2 CASSQTSGGGTDTQYF
TRBJ1-1 TRBD1 16 TRBV9 CASSETDRVLYTEAFF
TRBJ1-4 - 11 TRBV30 CAWSLSEKLFF
TRBJ2-7 TRBD2 15 TRBV10-1 CASSESGTSKYEQYF
TRBJ2-7 TRBD2 16 TRBV11-1 CASRRTIAGGYYEQYF
TRBJ1-5 - 13 TRBV6-1 CASSELGHQPQHF
TRBJ1-3 - 14 TRBV10-3 CAIFTPSSGNTIYF
TRBJ2-2 TRBD1 16 TRBV5-1 CASSLDGRGYTGELFF
TRBJ1-1 TRBD1 19 TRBV28 CASSLYAFGRGPPDTEAFF
TRBJ1-6 TRBD1 15 TRBV7-9 CASSGTQGFNSPLHF
TRBJ1-4 - 14 TRBV30 CAWSVGGGNEKLFF
TRBJ2-1 - 15 TRBV7-9 CASSFGAGSYNEQFF
TRBJ2-3 - 15 TRBV27 CASRVGGAKADTQYF
TRBJ1-5 - 18 TRBV28 CASSLGVQGLLFNQPQHF
TRBJ1-5 - 16 TRBV7-2 CASSLEGQGYRQPQHF
TRBJ2-3 - 12 TRBV10-1 CASSESRDTQYF
TRBJ2-3 TRBD2 14 TRBV5-1 CASSLAGGTDTQYF
TRBJ2-3 - 13 TRBV5-1 CASSLLTGPVQYF
TRBJ2-7 TRBD1 14 TRBV7-6 CASSSTGSSYEQYF
TRBJ2-7 TRBD1 16 TRBV9 CASSVSPGQGPYEQYF
TRBJ1-5 TRBD1 18 TRBV19 CASSIMGGQMYSNQPQHF
TRBJ2-3 - 16 TRBV19 CASSKAGTRSTDTQYF
TRBJ1-2 - 15 TRBV15 CATSRDNPVDYGYTF
TRBJ2-6 - 17 TRBV5-1 CASSLARTGSGANVLTF
TRBJ1-5 - 13 TRBV6-6 CASRDTLWETQHF
TRBJ2-1 TRBD2 18 TRBV7-9 CASSLVVLAGVGANEQFF
TRBJ1-5 - 15 TRBV19 CASSMQQASNQPQHF